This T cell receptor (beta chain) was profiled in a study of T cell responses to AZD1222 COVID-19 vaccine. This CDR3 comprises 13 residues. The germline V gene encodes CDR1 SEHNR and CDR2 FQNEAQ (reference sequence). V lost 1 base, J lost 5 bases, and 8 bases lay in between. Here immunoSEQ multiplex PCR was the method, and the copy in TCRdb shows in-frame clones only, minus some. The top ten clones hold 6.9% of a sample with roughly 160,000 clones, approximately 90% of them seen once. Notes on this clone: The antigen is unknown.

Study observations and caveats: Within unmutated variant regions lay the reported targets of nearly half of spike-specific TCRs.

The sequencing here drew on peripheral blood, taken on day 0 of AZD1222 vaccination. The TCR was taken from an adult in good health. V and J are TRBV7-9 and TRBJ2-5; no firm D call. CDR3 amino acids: CASSLGARETQYF. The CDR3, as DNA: TGTGCCAGCAGCTTAGGGGCCAGGGAGACCCAGTACTTC.